This record concerns one T cell receptor beta chain sequence. Its antigen is unknown. cDNA came from approximately 0.5 to 1 ug RNA primed by random hexamers. Across 54 Vbeta and 13 Jbeta, immunoSEQ multiplex PCR amplified TCR beta CDR3. MiXCR, applied by TCRdb to the immunoSEQ multiplex PCR reads, yields one record per CDR3 protein. The table has under 200,000 distinct CDR3 sequences, around 94% seen once. Patients with Susac syndrome met the recently defined diagnostic criteria for definite or probable disease. The data derive from a study of CD8 T cells in Susac syndrome. The CDR3 covers 14 residues. Deletions cut 6 bases from V and 9 bases from J, with 18 bases between. Looked up from germline, CDR1 is MNHEY and CDR2 is SVGEGT. Broader study findings: In Susac patients, clonal expansion was not detected in CD4+ cells.

The specimen was CD4+ T cells from PBMCs. The rearrangement joins TRBV6-2 or TRBV6-3 to TRBJ2-1, with a weak D call TRBD1 (6 bases). The receptor was isolated from a human donor with Susac syndrome. The CDR3 sequence is CASRPTGTFGEQFF. The DNA of the CDR3 is TGTGCCAGCAGGCCGACCGGGACATTCGGTGAGCAGTTCTTC.